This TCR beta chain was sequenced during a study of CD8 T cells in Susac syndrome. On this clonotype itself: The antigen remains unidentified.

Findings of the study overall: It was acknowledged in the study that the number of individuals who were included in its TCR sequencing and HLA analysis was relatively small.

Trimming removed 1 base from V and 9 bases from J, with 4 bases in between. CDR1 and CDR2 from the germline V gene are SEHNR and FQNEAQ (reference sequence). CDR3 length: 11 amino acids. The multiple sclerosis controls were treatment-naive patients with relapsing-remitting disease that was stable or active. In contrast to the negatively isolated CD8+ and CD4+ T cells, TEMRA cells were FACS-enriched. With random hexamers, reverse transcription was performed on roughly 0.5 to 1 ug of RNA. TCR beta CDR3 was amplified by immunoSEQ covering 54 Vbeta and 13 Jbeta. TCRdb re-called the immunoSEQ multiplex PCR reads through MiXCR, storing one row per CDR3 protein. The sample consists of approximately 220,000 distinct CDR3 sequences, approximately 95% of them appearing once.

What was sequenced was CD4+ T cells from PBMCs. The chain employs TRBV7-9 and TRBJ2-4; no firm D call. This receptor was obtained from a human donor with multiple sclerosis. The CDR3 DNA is TGTGCCAGCAGCTTAGAGGTCATTCAGTACTTC. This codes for CASSLEVIQYF.